The entry below describes one TCR beta chain. The antigen remains undetermined. The CDR3 is made up of 14 amino acids. Germline lookup yields CDR1 SGHDN and CDR2 FVKESK. Germline trimming cut 1 base from V and 5 bases from J; bases unmatched to any gene: 3. The table came from immunoSEQ multiplex PCR; TCRdb's copy has only in-frame clones and leaves some out. Of 35,000 to 40,000 clones listed, approximately 89% were seen once; the top ten hold about 5.6%. These data originate in a study of radiotherapy plus CTLA-4 blockade in lung cancer. Study-wide results and caveats: Radiotherapy with ipilimumab was followed by blood expansion of tumor-derived clones. Interferon-beta, together with early blood T cell clone dynamics, reportedly best predicted response.

Focal radiation with ipilimumab CTLA-4 blockade was given to patients with chemo-refractory metastatic non-small-cell lung cancer. The sequence derives from a human donor with non-small cell lung cancer who had stable disease on radiotherapy plus ipilimumab. The chain recombines TRBV14 with TRBJ2-5, with 8 bases matching TRBD2. The source material was peripheral blood, sampled from a patient treated with radiotherapy plus ipilimumab. The CDR3 sequence: CASSQVTGGETQYF. CDR3 sequence (DNA): TGTGCCAGCAGCCAAGTGACGGGGGGGGAGACCCAGTACTTC. The whole variable domain, filled in from reference TRBV14 and TRBJ2-5, reads EAGVTQFPSHSVIEKGQTVTLRCDPISGHDNLYWYRRVMGKEIKFLLHFVKESKQDESGMPNNRFLAERTGGTYSTLKVQPAELEDSGVYFCASSQVTGGETQYFGPGTRLLVL.